The 14 T cell receptor beta chains below come from one sample, sequenced in a study of cytomegalovirus exposure and HLA in healthy donors. Both 60 Vbeta primers and 13 Jbeta primers went into the PCR. TCRdb's copy holds only in-frame clones and misses some; the assay was immunoSEQ multiplex PCR. The sample carries around 30,000 clones, 44% recorded once. The sequencing input was PBMCs. The receptors were gathered from a woman in her forties or fifties in good health and CMV-seronegative.

The gene calls are TRBV4-1 and TRBJ2-3, with D possibly being TRBD2 (5 bases). There are 15 residues in the CDR3. V was trimmed by 4 bases and J by 1 base, leaving 12 bases between them. The germline V gene encodes CDR1 MGHRA and CDR2 YSYEKL. Here the CDR3 reads CASSRSGAGTDTQYF. The CDR3 nucleotides are TGCGCCAGCAGCCGGAGCGGAGCGGGCACAGATACGCAGTATTTT.

The rearrangement joins TRBV2 to TRBJ2-1; 9 bases fit TRBD2. Germline CDR1 SNHLY, CDR2 FYNNEI. Trimming cost V 8 bases and J 3 bases; bases outside gene matches: 8. The CDR3 runs to 15 residues. In nucleotides, the CDR3 is TGTGCCAGCGGACCCGGGACTAGCCGCTACAATGAGCAGTTCTTC. This codes for CASGPGTSRYNEQFF.

The chain carries TRBV5-1 and TRBJ2-2; D not certain. Between the trimmed V and J ends, which lost 0 bases and 1 base, there was a span of 7 bases. The CDR3 is 15 amino acids. Germline V gene lookup returns CDR1 SGHRS and CDR2 YFSETQ. The CDR3 sequence: CASSLAAGNTGELFF. Written as DNA, the CDR3 is TGCGCCAGCAGCTTGGCGGCAGGGAACACCGGGGAGCTGTTTTTT.

The V gene is TRBV5-4, the J gene TRBJ1-4, with 9 nucleotides matching TRBD1. The V segment lost 4 bases and the J segment 4 bases; nucleotides outside the gene matches: 8. The CDR3 totals 16 residues. Germline CDR1 reads SGHNT; CDR2 reads YYREEE (reference sequence). DNA for the CDR3: TGTGCCAGCAGCAGGGACTCGACAGGGGGTAATGAAAAACTGTTTTTT. It encodes CASSRDSTGGNEKLFF.

V is TRBV2 and J is TRBJ2-5, with D possibly TRBD1 on 6 matching bases. The CDR3 covers 13 residues. Trimming shortened V by 3 bases and J by 9 bases, and 14 bases separated the two germline ends. In germline, CDR1 is SNHLY, CDR2 FYNNEI. CDR3 nucleotides: TGTGCCAGCAGTGACCCAGGCAAGGGGGCCCAGTACTTC. Its translation: CASSDPGKGAQYF.

The chain combines TRBV11-3 with TRBJ2-1, with D perhaps TRBD1 (8 bases). This CDR3 spans 13 amino acids. Germline assignment: CDR1 SGHNT and CDR2 YENEEA. Trimming stripped 6 bases from V and 8 bases from J, with 14 bases between. CDR3 protein: CASRKTGGDEQFF. The CDR3 nucleotides are TGTGCCAGCAGGAAAACAGGGGGGGATGAGCAGTTCTTC.

This chain connects TRBV19 to TRBJ2-1; TRBD2 matches 10 bases. From germline, CDR1 is LNHDA and CDR2 SQIVND (reference sequence). J was trimmed by 4 bases and V by 3 bases; bases with no gene match: 6. The CDR3 totals 16 residues. In DNA, the CDR3 is TGTGCCAGTAGTATGGGGAGGACTAGCGGATACAATGAGCAGTTCTTC. It encodes CASSMGRTSGYNEQFF.

On this clone itself: The junction departs from the called germline gene at one end, perhaps through a read error. Other nucleotide sequences in the sample specify the same CDR3. The DNA of the CDR3 is TGTGCCAGTAGCTTAGTGGCAGGAACATGGGAAGCTTTCTTT. Translated: CASSLVAGTWEAFF. The chain links TRBV11-2 to TRBJ1-1; D not resolved. Germline assignment: CDR1 SGHAT and CDR2 FQNNGV. The CDR3 totals 14 residues.

This clone occurred a few times. V usage is TRBV28 and J usage is TRBJ2-1; 8 nucleotides match TRBD1. This CDR3 has 15 amino acids. The V segment lost 6 bases and the J segment 3 bases; nucleotides outside the gene matches: 7. The germline gives CDR1 MDHEN, CDR2 SYDVKM. The DNA for the CDR3 is TGTGCCAGCAGCCTGTGGGGGACAGGCTACAATGAGCAGTTCTTC. Translated: CASSLWGTGYNEQFF.

The chain uses TRBV5-1 and TRBJ1-6, with TRBD1 identical over 7 bases. CDR1 is SGHRS and CDR2 is YFSETQ in the germline V gene. This CDR3 contains 15 residues. Trimming removed 1 base from V and 10 bases from J; junction bases left unmatched: 8. The CDR3 reads CASSLWDSGGSPLHF. Here the CDR3 DNA reads TGCGCCAGCAGCTTGTGGGACAGCGGAGGGTCACCCCTCCACTTT.

This clone has only a few counts. This chain connects TRBV25-1 to TRBJ2-1; D is perhaps TRBD2 (6 bases). Germline V gives CDR1 MGHDK, CDR2 SYGVNS. CDR3 length: 13 residues. Trimming took off 5 bases at V and 9 bases at J, with 14 bases between the two ends. DNA for the CDR3: TGTGCCAGCAGTTCCTCCGGAGGGACTGAGCAGTTCTTC. Translation: CASSSSGGTEQFF.

The chain combines TRBV6-5 with TRBJ2-5, with D tentatively TRBD2 (7 bases). CDR3 size: 13 residues. Germline V lookup: CDR1 MNHEY, CDR2 SVGAGI. The V end was cut by 5 bases, the J end by 5 bases, with 12 bases between. The CDR3 sequence is CASSGGADETQYF. The CDR3 DNA reads TGTGCCAGCAGTGGGGGGGCGGACGAGACCCAGTACTTC.

A few counts support this clone. CDR3 in amino acids: CASSYDYAGQGSPLHF. The CDR3 DNA reads TGTGCCAGCAGTTACGACTACGCCGGACAGGGATCACCCCTCCACTTT. J is TRBJ1-6 and V is TRBV6-6, with 8 bases fitting TRBD1. CDR3 length equals 16 residues. The germline V gene has CDR1 MNHNY and CDR2 SVGAGI (reference sequence). Unmatched junction bases numbered 10, after V lost 2 bases and J lost 10 bases.

The rearrangement links TRBV5-4 to TRBJ2-3, with 9 bases that match TRBD1. V gave up 5 bases and J gave up 2 bases; unmatched junction bases: 9. The CDR3 is made up of 16 amino acids. CDR1 is SGHNT, CDR2 YYREEE, per germline (reference sequence). The CDR3 spells CASRTPGTGPTDTQYF. In DNA, the CDR3 is TGTGCCAGCAGAACCCCCGGGACAGGGCCCACAGATACGCAGTATTTT. Full variable domain (rest looked up from reference TRBV5-4 and TRBJ2-3): ETGVTQSPTHLIKTRGQQVTLRCSSQSGHNTVSWYQQALGQGPQFIFQYYREEENGRGNFPPRFSGLQFPNYSSELNVNALELDDSALYLCASRTPGTGPTDTQYFGPGTRLTVL.